This TCR beta chain is drawn from a study of T cell changes during pregnancy in multiple sclerosis. Sequencing was performed with immunoSEQ multiplex PCR; in TCRdb, only in-frame clones are kept and a portion is missing. The sample yields about 40,000 clones, around nine tenths seen once. Trimming pared 4 bases from V and 1 base from J, leaving 7 bases between. The V gene's germline CDR1 is MDHEN and CDR2 SYDVKM. CDR3 length: 13 amino acids. The sequence was obtained from a female donor with multiple sclerosis, enrolled in a pregnancy study. This specimen was CD8+ T cells from peripheral blood mononuclear cells, taken before pregnancy. This rearrangement joins TRBV28 to TRBJ2-5, with D perhaps TRBD1 (5 bases). CDR3 residues: CASSSRVQETQYF. CDR3 DNA: TGTGCCAGCAGTTCCAGGGTCCAAGAGACCCAGTACTTC.